The 24 T cell receptor beta chains presented below share a single source sample, sequenced in a study of response to subunit inactivated influenza vaccine (dated by TCRdb to the late 2010s). Library preparation used RT-PCR. The instrument given in TCRdb is Illumina HiSeq 2500. TCRdb itself trimmed the public reads at Q25 with fastp, ran MiXCR and retained productive beta chains. Duplicate CDR3 protein sequences are folded into a single record with the most common DNA and genes. The sample records roughly 790,000 distinct CDR3 sequences, 21% of which are singletons. The biggest ten clones account for 10% of the sample. This specimen was PBMCs from blood, taken approximately 5 days after vaccination. Source of these receptors: a man over 45 who received an inactivated influenza vaccine. Donor details come from another sample of the same person, matched by shared clones.

CDR3 amino acids: CASTLSGVSHEQYF. CDR3 DNA sequence: TGTGCCAGCACCCTTAGCGGGGTGTCGCACGAGCAGTACTTC. The chain employs TRBV11-2 and TRBJ2-7; 8 bases agree with TRBD2. The germline V gene encodes CDR1 SGHAT and CDR2 FQNNGV. V shed 7 bases and J 5 bases; nucleotides not matched to a gene: 10. The CDR3 runs 14 residues.

This clonotype was seen more than once but under ten times. This chain connects TRBV7-2 to TRBJ2-7; the match to TRBD2 covers 8 bases. J was trimmed by 3 bases and V by 1 base; bases with no gene match: 2. CDR1 and CDR2 (germline): SGHTA, FQGNSA. The CDR3 has 14 residues. Written as DNA, the CDR3 is TGTGCCAGCAGCTTAGACGGGGGGGGCTACGAGCAGTACTTC. Its translation is CASSLDGGGYEQYF.

In its sample, this clonotype was seen many times. V and J are TRBV12-3 or TRBV12-4 and TRBJ2-3; a possible D gene is TRBD1 (5 bases). CDR3 length equals 11 residues. Trimming removed 7 bases from V and 9 bases from J, with 11 bases in between. The DNA for the CDR3 is TGTGCCAGCAAAGAGACAGTCACGCAGTATTTT. Translated: CASKETVTQYF.

The chain recombines TRBV20-1 with TRBJ2-3, with 7 positions matching TRBD2. CDR1 DFQATT and CDR2 SNEGSKA come from the germline V gene (reference sequence). Trimming at V came to 6 bases and at J to 0 bases, leaving 9 bases not matched to a gene. This CDR3 is built from 15 residues. The CDR3 loop is CSAPGTSVSTDTQYF. The DNA for the CDR3 is TGCAGTGCCCCGGGAACTAGCGTTAGCACAGATACGCAGTATTTT.

The chain carries TRBV3-1 and TRBJ2-1; 9 bases match TRBD2. The CDR3 is made up of 16 amino acids. Unmatched junction bases numbered 8, after V lost 1 base and J lost 7 bases. Germline CDR1 and CDR2: LGHDT and YNNKEL (reference sequence). The DNA for the CDR3 is TGTGCCAGCAGCCAAGCTCAAGCGGGAGGTTGGAATGAGCAGTTCTTC. Translated: CASSQAQAGGWNEQFF.

This clonotype was recorded a few times. One junction end disagrees with the germline gene, perhaps due to a read error. The CDR3 DNA follows: TGTGCTAGCAGCTTTGGGGGGGCGATAGAGACCCAGTACTTC. Protein sequence: CASSFGGAIETQYF. The rearrangement uses TRBV7-7 and TRBJ2-5, with a possible D match to TRBD2 (7 bases). Germline CDR1 reads SSHAT; CDR2 reads FNYEAQ (reference sequence). The CDR3 covers 14 residues.

The gene calls are TRBV20-1 and TRBJ2-1, with TRBD2 matching over 8 bases. V trimming: 3 bases; J trimming: 10 bases; junction bases outside the gene matches: 11. The length of the CDR3 is 14 residues. Germline CDR1 reads DFQATT; CDR2 reads SNEGSKA (reference sequence). DNA of the CDR3: TGCAGTGCTAGGTCACCCCGAGCGGGAGAGGAGCAGTTCTTC. Encoded protein: CSARSPRAGEEQFF.

The chain is built from TRBV5-1 and TRBJ2-3; no clear D gene. The CDR3 has 14 residues. V was shortened by 4 bases and J by 0 bases, with 9 bases between the two germline ends. Germline values: CDR1 SGHRS, CDR2 YFSETQ. CDR3: CASSQVASTDTQYF. The CDR3 DNA is TGCGCCAGCAGCCAGGTCGCTAGCACAGATACGCAGTATTTT.

V gene TRBV7-2 combines with J gene TRBJ1-2; TRBD1 is a possible D gene (5 bases). In germline, CDR1 is SGHTA, CDR2 FQGNSA. The CDR3 sequence is 15 residues long. The ends were cut back, 1 base at V and 3 bases at J, with 12 bases in the middle. The CDR3 is CASSLGSTGDYGYTF. Here the CDR3 DNA reads TGTGCCAGCAGCTTAGGGTCAACAGGAGACTATGGCTACACCTTC.

This sequence joins TRBV10-3 and TRBJ2-5, with TRBD2 matching over 8 bases. CDR3 size: 15 residues. After removal of 2 bases from V and 0 bases from J, the junction contained 2 bases not matched to a gene. Germline values: CDR1 ENHRY, CDR2 SYGVKD. The CDR3 nucleotides are TGTGCCATCAGTGAGGTACTAGCGGACCAAGAGACCCAGTACTTC. As protein: CAISEVLADQETQYF.

This chain links TRBV5-1 with TRBJ2-7, with TRBD2 identical over 8 bases. This CDR3 contains 15 residues. Germline-derived CDR1 and CDR2 are SGHRS and YFSETQ. V was clipped by 0 bases and J by 6 bases; unmatched bases: 8. CDR3 DNA sequence: TGCGCCAGCAGCTTGGATCCGGGGGGGAACCTCGAGCAGTACTTC. Protein: CASSLDPGGNLEQYF.

The chain carries TRBV7-2 and TRBJ2-5; D gene ambiguous. Trimming took off 2 bases at V and 0 bases at J, with 10 bases between the two ends. The CDR3 has 15 residues. Germline V lookup: CDR1 SGHTA, CDR2 FQGNSA. The CDR3 is CASSLNRGYQETQYF. Written as DNA, the CDR3 is TGTGCCAGCAGCTTAAACAGAGGTTACCAAGAGACCCAGTACTTC. The full variable domain, rest sourced from reference TRBV7-2 and TRBJ2-5, is GAGVSQSPSNKVTEKGKDVELRCDPISGHTALYWYRQSLGQGLEFLIYFQGNSAPDKSGLPSDRFSAERTGGSVSTLTIQRTQQEDSAVYLCASSLNRGYQETQYFGPGTRLLVL.

This clonotype has ten or more counts. The chain combines TRBV9 with TRBJ2-1; TRBD2 matches 13 bases. This CDR3 spans 17 amino acids. V was clipped by 4 bases and J by 0 bases; unmatched bases: 4. Germline V gene sequence: CDR1 SGDLS, CDR2 YYNGEE. The CDR3 sequence is CASSPWTSGGSYNEQFF. CDR3 in DNA: TGTGCCAGCAGCCCGTGGACTAGCGGGGGCTCCTACAATGAGCAGTTCTTC. The full variable domain, rest sourced from reference TRBV9 and TRBJ2-1, is DSGVTQTPKHLITATGQRVTLRCSPRSGDLSVYWYQQSLDQGLQFLIQYYNGEERAKGNILERFSAQQFPDLHSELNLSSLELGDSALYFCASSPWTSGGSYNEQFFGPGTRLTVL.

This clonotype was counted between two and nine times. The chain recombines TRBV7-2 with TRBJ2-5; D is unresolved. Trimming shortened V by 4 bases and J by 2 bases, and 14 bases separated the two germline ends. The CDR3 has 15 amino acids. Germline CDR1 is SGHTA and CDR2 is FQGNSA. CDR3 protein: CASSSPENYQETQYF. The CDR3 bases are TGTGCCAGCAGCTCGCCAGAAAATTATCAAGAGACCCAGTACTTC.

The genes are TRBV18 and TRBJ2-5; the match to TRBD2 covers 10 bases. The CDR3 consists of 16 residues. The V segment lost 6 bases and the J segment 5 bases; nucleotides outside the gene matches: 12. Germline CDR1 is KGHSH and CDR2 is LQKENI. Here the CDR3 DNA reads TGTGCCAGCTCCCTTGATGGGACTAGCGTTGCTGAGACCCAGTACTTC. It codes for CASSLDGTSVAETQYF.

The CDR3 reads CASSRIVDEQFF. DNA for the CDR3: TGTGCCAGCAGCCGCATCGTTGATGAGCAGTTCTTC. The genes are TRBV3-1 and TRBJ2-1, with D unclear. This CDR3 region has 12 residues. Trimming removed 4 bases at V and 8 bases at J, with 9 bases between. Germline V CDR1 and CDR2: LGHDT, YNNKEL (reference sequence).

This clonotype was detected only a few times. The V gene is TRBV7-9, the J gene TRBJ1-1, with D possibly being TRBD1 (5 bases). V lost 6 bases, J lost 4 bases, and 9 bases lay in between. Germline assignment: CDR1 SEHNR and CDR2 FQNEAQ (reference sequence). The length of the CDR3 is 12 residues. CDR3 nucleotides: TGTGCCAGCAGGCAGGGCGCCACTGAAGCTTTCTTT. It is translated as CASRQGATEAFF.

This clonotype was observed at least ten times. This chain links TRBV3-1 with TRBJ1-1, with D tentatively TRBD1 (5 bases). The CDR3 totals 16 residues. Germline-derived CDR1 and CDR2 are LGHDT and YNNKEL (reference sequence). The V end was cut by 1 base, the J end by 5 bases, with 17 bases between. The CDR3 sequence is CASSQGQSLGDTEAFF. The CDR3, as DNA: TGTGCCAGCAGCCAAGGACAGAGCCTCGGGGATACTGAAGCTTTCTTT.

The chain couples TRBV19 to TRBJ2-1; the match to TRBD1 covers 12 bases. This CDR3 spans 15 amino acids. In germline, CDR1 is LNHDA, CDR2 SQIVND (reference sequence). V lost 3 bases and J lost 7; bases outside the gene matches: 4. CDR3 sequence: CASSIGTGGGNEQFF. The CDR3 DNA sequence: TGTGCCAGTAGTATTGGGACAGGGGGCGGGAATGAGCAGTTCTTC.

J is TRBJ1-2 and V is TRBV30; no clear D. The ends were cut back, 8 bases at V and 4 bases at J, with 14 bases in the middle. The CDR3 length is 12 residues. CDR1 and CDR2 from the germline V gene are GTSNPN and SVGIG (reference sequence). The DNA for the CDR3 is TGTGCCCTACTGGTCGGCGGCTATGGCTACACCTTC. It translates to CALLVGGYGYTF.

This clonotype was seen at least ten times. One end of the junction varies from germline; a read error may be responsible. The rearrangement links TRBV3-1 to TRBJ2-7; D perhaps matches TRBD2 (6 bases). Germline V gene sequence: CDR1 LGHDT, CDR2 YNNKEL (reference sequence). This CDR3 has 13 amino acids. The CDR3 spells CASSQVGGYEQYF. CDR3 in DNA: TGCGCCAGCAGCCAAGTGGGGGGATACGAGCAGTACTTC.

This clonotype was picked up a small number of times. The genes are TRBV4-3 and TRBJ2-7; D is perhaps TRBD1 (5 bases). This CDR3 region has 15 residues. Germline V lookup: CDR1 LGHNA, CDR2 YSLEER. Trimming removed 0 bases at V and 5 bases at J, with 14 bases between. The CDR3 loop is CASSQDGQGVDEQYF. CDR3 nucleotides: TGCGCCAGCAGCCAAGATGGACAAGGGGTCGACGAGCAGTACTTC.

The genes are TRBV20-1 and TRBJ2-5; D is tentatively TRBD1 or TRBD2 (6 bases each). Per the germline V gene, CDR1 is DFQATT and CDR2 is SNEGSKA (reference sequence). The CDR3 covers 15 residues. V lost 1 base and J 1 base, leaving 13 bases between the germline ends. CDR3 protein: CSARAVGGTQETQYF. CDR3 DNA sequence: TGCAGTGCTAGAGCAGTAGGGGGGACCCAAGAGACCCAGTACTTC.

This clonotype was found a few times. The rearrangement joins TRBV6-2 or TRBV6-3 to TRBJ2-7, with D possibly being TRBD1 (5 bases). Trimming shortened V by 5 bases and J by 0 bases, and 14 bases separated the two germline ends. Looked up from germline, CDR1 is MNHEY and CDR2 is SVGEGT. The CDR3 covers 15 residues. CDR3 DNA sequence: TGTGCCAGCAGTATTTGGGGCGACAGCTCCTACGAGCAGTACTTC. Amino acid sequence: CASSIWGDSSYEQYF.